This TCR beta chain was captured by sequencing in a study of T cell changes during pregnancy in multiple sclerosis. The assay was immunoSEQ multiplex PCR, and TCRdb's table has in-frame clones only and misses some. The table shows about 59,000 clones, with roughly 90% occurring only once. This clone was observed once. Germline is not matched at one junction end, which may reflect a read error. The V gene's germline CDR1 is SGHTA and CDR2 FQGTGA. The CDR3 covers 13 residues. The chain carries TRBV7-3 and TRBJ1-5; D not certain. Source: peripheral blood, taken in the first trimester of pregnancy. The source is a female donor with multiple sclerosis, enrolled in a pregnancy study. The chain's CDR3 is CASSKGSSQPQHF. DNA of the CDR3: TGTGCCAGCAGTAAAGGGAGCAGTCAGCCCCAGCATTTT.